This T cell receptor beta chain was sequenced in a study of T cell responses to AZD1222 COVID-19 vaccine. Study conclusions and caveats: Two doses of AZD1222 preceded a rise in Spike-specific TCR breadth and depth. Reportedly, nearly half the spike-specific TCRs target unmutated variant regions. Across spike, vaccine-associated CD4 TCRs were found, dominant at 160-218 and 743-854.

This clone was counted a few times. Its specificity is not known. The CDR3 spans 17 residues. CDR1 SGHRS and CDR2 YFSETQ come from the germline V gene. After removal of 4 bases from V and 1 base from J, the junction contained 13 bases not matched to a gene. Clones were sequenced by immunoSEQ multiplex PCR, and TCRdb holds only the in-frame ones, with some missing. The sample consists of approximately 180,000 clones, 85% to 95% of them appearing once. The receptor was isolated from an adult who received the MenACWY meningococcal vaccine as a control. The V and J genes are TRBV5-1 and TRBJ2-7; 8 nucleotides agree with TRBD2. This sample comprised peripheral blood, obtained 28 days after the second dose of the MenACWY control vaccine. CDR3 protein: CASSPRSRAGGSYEQYF. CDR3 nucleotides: TGCGCCAGCAGCCCCCGTAGTAGGGCGGGGGGTTCCTACGAGCAGTACTTC. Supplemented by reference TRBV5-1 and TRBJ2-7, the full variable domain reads KAGVTQTPRYLIKTRGQQVTLSCSPISGHRSVSWYQQTPGQGLQFLFEYFSETQRNKGNFPGRFSGRQFSNSRSEMNVSTLELGDSALYLCASSPRSRAGGSYEQYFGPGTRLTVT.